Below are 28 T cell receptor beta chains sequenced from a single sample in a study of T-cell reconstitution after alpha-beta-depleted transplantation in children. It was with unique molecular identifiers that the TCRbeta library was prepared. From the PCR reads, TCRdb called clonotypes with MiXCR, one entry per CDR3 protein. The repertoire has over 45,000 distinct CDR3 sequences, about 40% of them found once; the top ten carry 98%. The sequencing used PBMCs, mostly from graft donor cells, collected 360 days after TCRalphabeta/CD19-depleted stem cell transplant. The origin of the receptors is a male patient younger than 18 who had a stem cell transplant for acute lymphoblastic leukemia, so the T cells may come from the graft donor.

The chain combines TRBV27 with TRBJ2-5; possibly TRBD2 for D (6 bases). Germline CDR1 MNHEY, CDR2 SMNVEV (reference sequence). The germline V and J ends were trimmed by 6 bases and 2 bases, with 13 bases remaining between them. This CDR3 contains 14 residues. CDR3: CASRPLADQETQYF. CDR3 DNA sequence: TGTGCCAGCAGACCTTTAGCGGATCAAGAGACCCAGTACTTC.

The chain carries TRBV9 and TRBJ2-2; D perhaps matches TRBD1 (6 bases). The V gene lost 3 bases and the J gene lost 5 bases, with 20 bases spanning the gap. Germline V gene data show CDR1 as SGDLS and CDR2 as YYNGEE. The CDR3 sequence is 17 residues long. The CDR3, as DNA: TGTGCCAGCAGCGACAGGGTGACTGGCCTAAGAACCGGGGAGCTGTTTTTT. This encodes CASSDRVTGLRTGELFF.

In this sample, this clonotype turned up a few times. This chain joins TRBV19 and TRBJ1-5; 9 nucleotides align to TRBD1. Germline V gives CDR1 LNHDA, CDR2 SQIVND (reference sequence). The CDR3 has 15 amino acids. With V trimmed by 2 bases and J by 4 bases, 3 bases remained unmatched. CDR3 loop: CASSIWGTGNQPQHF. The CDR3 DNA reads TGTGCCAGTAGTATATGGGGGACAGGGAATCAGCCCCAGCATTTT.

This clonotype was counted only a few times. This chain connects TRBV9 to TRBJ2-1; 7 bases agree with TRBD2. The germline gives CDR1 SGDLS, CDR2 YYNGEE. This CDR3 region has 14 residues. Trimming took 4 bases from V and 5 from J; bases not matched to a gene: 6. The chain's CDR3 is CASSSSGANNEQFF. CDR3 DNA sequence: TGTGCCAGCAGCTCCAGCGGGGCTAACAATGAGCAGTTCTTC.

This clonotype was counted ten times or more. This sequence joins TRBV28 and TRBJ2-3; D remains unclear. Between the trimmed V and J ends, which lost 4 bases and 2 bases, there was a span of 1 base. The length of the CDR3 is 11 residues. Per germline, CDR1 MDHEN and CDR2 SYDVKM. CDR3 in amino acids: CASSSTDTQYF. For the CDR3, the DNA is TGTGCCAGCAGTTCCACAGATACGCAGTATTTT.

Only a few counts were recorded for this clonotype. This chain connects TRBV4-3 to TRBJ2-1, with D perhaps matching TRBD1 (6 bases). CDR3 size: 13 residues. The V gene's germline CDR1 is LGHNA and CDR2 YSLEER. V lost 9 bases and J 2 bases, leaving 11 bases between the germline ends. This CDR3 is CASGGRAYNEQFF. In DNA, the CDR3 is TGCGCCAGTGGGGGCAGAGCCTACAATGAGCAGTTCTTC.

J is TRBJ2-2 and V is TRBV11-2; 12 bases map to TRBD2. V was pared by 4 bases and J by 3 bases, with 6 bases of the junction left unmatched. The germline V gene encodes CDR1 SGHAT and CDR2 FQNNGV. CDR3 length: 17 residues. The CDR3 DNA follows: TGTGCCAGCAGCTCCGCTAGCGGGAGGGGATACACCGGGGAGCTGTTTTTT. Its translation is CASSSASGRGYTGELFF.

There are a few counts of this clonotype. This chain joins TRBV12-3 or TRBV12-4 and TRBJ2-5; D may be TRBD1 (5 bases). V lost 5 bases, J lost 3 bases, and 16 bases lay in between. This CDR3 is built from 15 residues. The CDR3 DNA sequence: TGTGCCAGCAGTCCGATTGCAGGGTTAAAAGAGACCCAGTACTTC. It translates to CASSPIAGLKETQYF.

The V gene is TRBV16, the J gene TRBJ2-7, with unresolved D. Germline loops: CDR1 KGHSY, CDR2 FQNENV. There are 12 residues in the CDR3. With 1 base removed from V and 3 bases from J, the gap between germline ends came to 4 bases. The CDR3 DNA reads TGTGCCAGCAGCCAATACAGCTACGAGCAGTACTTC. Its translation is CASSQYSYEQYF. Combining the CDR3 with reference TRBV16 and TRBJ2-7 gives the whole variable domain GEEVAQTPKHLVRGEGQKAKLYCAPIKGHSYVFWYQQVLKNEFKFLISFQNENVFDETGMPKERFSAKCLPNSPCSLEIQATKLEDSAVYFCASSQYSYEQYFGPGTRLTVT.

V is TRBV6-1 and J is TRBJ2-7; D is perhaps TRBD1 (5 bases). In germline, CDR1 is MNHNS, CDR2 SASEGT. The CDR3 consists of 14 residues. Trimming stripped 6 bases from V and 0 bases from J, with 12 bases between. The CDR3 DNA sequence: TGTGCCAGCAGGACGACAGCAATCTCCTACGAGCAGTACTTC. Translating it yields CASRTTAISYEQYF.

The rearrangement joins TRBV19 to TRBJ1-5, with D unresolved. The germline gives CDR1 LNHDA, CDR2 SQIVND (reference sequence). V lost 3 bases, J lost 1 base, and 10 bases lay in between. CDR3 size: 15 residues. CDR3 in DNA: TGTGCCAGTAGTATCGCGGGAAAGAGCAATCAGCCCCAGCATTTT. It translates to CASSIAGKSNQPQHF.

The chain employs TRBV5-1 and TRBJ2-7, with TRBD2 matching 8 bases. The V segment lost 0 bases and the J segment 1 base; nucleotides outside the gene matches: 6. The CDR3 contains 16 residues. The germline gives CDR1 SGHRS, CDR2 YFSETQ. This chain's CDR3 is CASSLATGGSSYEQYF. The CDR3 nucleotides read TGCGCCAGCAGCTTGGCCACGGGGGGGTCATCCTACGAGCAGTACTTC.

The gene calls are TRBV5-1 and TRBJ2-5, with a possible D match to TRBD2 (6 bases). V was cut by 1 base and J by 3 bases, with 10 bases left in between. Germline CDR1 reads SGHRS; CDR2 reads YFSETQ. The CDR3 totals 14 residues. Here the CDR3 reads CASSLKGLEETQYF. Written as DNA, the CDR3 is TGCGCCAGCAGCTTGAAGGGACTCGAAGAGACCCAGTACTTC. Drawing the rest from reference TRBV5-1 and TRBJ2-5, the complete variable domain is KAGVTQTPRYLIKTRGQQVTLSCSPISGHRSVSWYQQTPGQGLQFLFEYFSETQRNKGNFPGRFSGRQFSNSRSEMNVSTLELGDSALYLCASSLKGLEETQYFGPGTRLLVL.

CDR3 DNA: TGTGCCAGCAGCGCCTTAGCGAGCACAGATACGCAGTATTTT. Translating it yields CASSALASTDTQYF. The J gene is TRBJ2-3, the V gene TRBV9; perhaps TRBD2 as D (5 bases). Germline CDR1 SGDLS, CDR2 YYNGEE. The CDR3 covers 14 residues. Trimming shortened V by 3 bases and J by 0 bases, and 8 bases separated the two germline ends.

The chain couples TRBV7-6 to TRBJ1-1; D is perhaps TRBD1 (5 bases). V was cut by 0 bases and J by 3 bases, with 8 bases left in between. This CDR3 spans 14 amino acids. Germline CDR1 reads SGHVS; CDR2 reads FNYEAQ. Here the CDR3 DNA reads TGTGCCAGCAGCTTAGCTCAGGGCTACACTGAAGCTTTCTTT. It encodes CASSLAQGYTEAFF.

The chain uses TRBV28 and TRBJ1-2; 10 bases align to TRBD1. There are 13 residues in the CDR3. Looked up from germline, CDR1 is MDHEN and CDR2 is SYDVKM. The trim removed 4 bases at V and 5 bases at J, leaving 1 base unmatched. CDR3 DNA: TGTGCCAGCAGTTGGGACAGGGGATATGGCTACACCTTC. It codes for CASSWDRGYGYTF.

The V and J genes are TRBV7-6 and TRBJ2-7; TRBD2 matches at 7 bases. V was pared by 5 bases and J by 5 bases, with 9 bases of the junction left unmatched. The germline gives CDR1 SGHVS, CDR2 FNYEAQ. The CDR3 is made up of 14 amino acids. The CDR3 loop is CASSGEGLGNEQYF. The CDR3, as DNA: TGTGCCAGCAGCGGGGAGGGTTTGGGGAACGAGCAGTACTTC.

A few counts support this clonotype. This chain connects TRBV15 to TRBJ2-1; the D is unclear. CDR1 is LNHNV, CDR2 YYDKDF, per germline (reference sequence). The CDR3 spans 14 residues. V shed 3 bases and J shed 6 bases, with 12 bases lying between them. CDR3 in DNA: TGTGCCACCAGCAGTCCACAAATCCCCAATGAGCAGTTCTTC. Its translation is CATSSPQIPNEQFF.

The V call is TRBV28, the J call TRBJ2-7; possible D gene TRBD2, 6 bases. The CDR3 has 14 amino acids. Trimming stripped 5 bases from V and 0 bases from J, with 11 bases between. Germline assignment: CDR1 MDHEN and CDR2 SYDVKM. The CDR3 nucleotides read TGTGCCAGCAGTACCAGGGACTCCTCCTACGAGCAGTACTTC. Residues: CASSTRDSSYEQYF.

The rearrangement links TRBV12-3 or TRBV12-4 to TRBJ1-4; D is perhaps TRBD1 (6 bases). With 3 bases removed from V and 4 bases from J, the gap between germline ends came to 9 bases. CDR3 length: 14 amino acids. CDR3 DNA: TGTGCCAGCAGTTTCACAGGGTATAATGAAAAACTGTTTTTT. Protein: CASSFTGYNEKLFF.

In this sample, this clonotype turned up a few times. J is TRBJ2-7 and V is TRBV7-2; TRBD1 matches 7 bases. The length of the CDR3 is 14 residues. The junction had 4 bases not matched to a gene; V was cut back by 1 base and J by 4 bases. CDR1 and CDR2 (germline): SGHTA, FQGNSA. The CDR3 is CASSLGTGLYEQYF. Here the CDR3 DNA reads TGTGCCAGCAGCTTAGGGACAGGCCTTTACGAGCAGTACTTC.

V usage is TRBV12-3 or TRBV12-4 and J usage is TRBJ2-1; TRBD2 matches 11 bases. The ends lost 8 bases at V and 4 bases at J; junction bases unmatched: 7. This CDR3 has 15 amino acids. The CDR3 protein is CASVPTSGGYNEQFF. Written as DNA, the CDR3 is TGTGCCAGCGTCCCAACTAGCGGGGGTTACAATGAGCAGTTCTTC.

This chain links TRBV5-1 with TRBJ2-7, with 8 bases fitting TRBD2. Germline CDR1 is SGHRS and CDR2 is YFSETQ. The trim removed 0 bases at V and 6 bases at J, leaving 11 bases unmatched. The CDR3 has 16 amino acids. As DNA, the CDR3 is TGCGCCAGCAGCTTGGAGGTAGTCCGCGGGAGGTCCGAGCAGTACTTC. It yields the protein CASSLEVVRGRSEQYF.

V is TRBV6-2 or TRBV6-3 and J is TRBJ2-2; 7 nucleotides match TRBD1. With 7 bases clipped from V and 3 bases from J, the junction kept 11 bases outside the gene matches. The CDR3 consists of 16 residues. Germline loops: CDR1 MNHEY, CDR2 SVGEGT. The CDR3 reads CASTITGVWDTGELFF. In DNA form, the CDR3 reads TGTGCCAGCACCATAACAGGGGTATGGGACACCGGGGAGCTGTTTTTT.

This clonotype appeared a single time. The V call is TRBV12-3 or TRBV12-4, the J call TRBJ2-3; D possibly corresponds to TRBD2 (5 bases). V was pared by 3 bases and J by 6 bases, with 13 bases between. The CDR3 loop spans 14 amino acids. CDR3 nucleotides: TGTGCCAGCAGTTTTAACGGGATAGGGGATACGCAGTATTTT. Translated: CASSFNGIGDTQYF.

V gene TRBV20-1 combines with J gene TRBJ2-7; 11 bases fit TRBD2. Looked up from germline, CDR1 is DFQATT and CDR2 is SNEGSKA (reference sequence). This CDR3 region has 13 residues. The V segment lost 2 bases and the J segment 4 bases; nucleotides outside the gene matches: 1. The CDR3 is CSARPSGRYEQYF. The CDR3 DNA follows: TGCAGTGCTAGACCTAGCGGGAGGTACGAGCAGTACTTC.

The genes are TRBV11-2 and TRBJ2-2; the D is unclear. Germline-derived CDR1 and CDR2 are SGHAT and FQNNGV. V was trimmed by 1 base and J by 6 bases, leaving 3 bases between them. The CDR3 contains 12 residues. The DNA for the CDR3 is TGTGCCAGCAGCTTAGTGGCCGGGGAGCTGTTTTTT. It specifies CASSLVAGELFF.

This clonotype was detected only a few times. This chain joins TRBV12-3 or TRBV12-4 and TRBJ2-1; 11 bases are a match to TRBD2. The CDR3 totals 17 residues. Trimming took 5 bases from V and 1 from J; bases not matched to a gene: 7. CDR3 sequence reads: CASSKALAGDSYNEQFF. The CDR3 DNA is TGTGCCAGCAGTAAAGCACTAGCGGGAGATTCCTACAATGAGCAGTTCTTC.